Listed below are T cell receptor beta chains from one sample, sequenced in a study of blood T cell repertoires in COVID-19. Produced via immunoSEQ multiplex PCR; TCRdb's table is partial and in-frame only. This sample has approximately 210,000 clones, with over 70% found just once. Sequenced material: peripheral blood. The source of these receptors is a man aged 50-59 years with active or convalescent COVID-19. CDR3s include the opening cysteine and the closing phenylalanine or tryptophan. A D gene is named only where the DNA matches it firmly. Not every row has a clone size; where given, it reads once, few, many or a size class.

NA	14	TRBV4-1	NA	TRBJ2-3	TGCGCCAGCAGCCTCCTCGAGTCGGCAGATACGCAGTATTTT	CASSLLESADTQYF
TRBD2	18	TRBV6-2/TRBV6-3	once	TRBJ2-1	TGTGCCAGCAGTCCCCAAACCCGACTAGCGGGACGGCTCAATGAGCAGTTCTTC	CASSPQTRLAGRLNEQFF
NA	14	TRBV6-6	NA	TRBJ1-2	TGTGCCAGCAGCCCACAACCGGGACAAGACACCCACACCTTC	CASSPQPGQDTHTF
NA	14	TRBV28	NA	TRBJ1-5	TGTGCCAGCAGTTTATGGGCGGGGAATCAGCCCCAGCATTTT	CASSLWAGNQPQHF
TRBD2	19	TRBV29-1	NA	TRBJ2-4	TGCAGCGTTGAAATCGATGGTAGCGGGAGGGCCGGGGCCAAAAACATTCAGTACTTC	CSVEIDGSGRAGAKNIQYF
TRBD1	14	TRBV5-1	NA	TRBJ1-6	TGCGCCAGCGGCCCGGACAGGGGGAATTCACCCCTCCACTTT	CASGPDRGNSPLHF
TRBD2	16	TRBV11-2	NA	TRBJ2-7	TGTGCCAGCAGTCGACTAGCGGGGGGTCCCTCGACCGAGCAGTACTTC	CASSRLAGGPSTEQYF
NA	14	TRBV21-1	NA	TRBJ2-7	TGTGCCAGCAGCAAAAAACGCCAGGGGGACGAGCAGTACTTC	CASSKKRQGDEQYF
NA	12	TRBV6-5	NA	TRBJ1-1	TGTGCCAGCACCGACTCGTTCATCTCGGCTTTCTTT	CASTDSFISAFF
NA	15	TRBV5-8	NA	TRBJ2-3	TGTGCCAGCAGCCCCCTGGCACAGGGCACAGATACGCAGTATTTT	CASSPLAQGTDTQYF